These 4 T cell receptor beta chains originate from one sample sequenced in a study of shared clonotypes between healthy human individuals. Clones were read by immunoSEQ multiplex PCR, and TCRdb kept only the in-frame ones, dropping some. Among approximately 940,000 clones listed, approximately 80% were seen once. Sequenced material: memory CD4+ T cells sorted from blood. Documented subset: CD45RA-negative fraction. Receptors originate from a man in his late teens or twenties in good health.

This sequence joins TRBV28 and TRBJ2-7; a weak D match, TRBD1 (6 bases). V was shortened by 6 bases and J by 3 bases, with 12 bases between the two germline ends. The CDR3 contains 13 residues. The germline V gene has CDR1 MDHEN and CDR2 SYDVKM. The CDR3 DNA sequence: TGTGCCAGCAGCCGGGACACCTACTACGAGCAGTACTTC. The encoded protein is CASSRDTYYEQYF.

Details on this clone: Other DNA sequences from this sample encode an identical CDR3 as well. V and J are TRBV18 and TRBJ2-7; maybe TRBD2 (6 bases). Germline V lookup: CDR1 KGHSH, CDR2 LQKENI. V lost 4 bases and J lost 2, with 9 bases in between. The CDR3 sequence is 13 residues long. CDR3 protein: CASSLAETYEQYF. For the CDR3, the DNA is TGTGCCAGCTCACTAGCGGAGACCTACGAGCAGTACTTC.

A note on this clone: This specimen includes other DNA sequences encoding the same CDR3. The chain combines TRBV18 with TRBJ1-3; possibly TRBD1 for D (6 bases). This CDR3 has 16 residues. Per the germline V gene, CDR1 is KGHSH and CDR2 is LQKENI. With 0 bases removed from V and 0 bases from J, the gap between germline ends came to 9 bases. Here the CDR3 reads CASSPPTGGSGNTIYF. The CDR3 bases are TGTGCCAGCTCACCACCGACAGGCGGCTCTGGAAACACCATATATTTT.

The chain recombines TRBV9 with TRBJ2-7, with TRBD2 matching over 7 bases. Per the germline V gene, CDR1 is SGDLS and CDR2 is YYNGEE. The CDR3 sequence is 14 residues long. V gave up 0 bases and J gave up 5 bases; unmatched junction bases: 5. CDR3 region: CASSVGGRENEQYF. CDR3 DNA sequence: TGTGCCAGCAGCGTAGGAGGGAGGGAAAACGAGCAGTACTTC.